In its sample, the clone carrying this T cell receptor beta chain was seen many times. No antigen is known for it. This CDR3 has 13 residues. Trimming stripped 0 bases from V and 8 bases from J, with 8 bases between. In germline, CDR1 is MGHRA, CDR2 YSYEKL. No patient received treatment before thyroid surgery. Original analysis: Clinicopathological groups supplied CDR3 differences that were used to build a distant-metastasis classifier for papillary thyroid cancer. TCRdb ran MiXCR on the PCR reads. The V and J calls and clone size come from TCRdb's table, not from the authors' own analysis. The sample has about 38,000 clones, roughly 27% seen once. The data are from a study of metastatic and nonmetastatic thyroid tumors. Study summary: Repertoire comparison spanned blood and tumor or nodule tissue of malignant and benign thyroid patients. The study's findings and limits: When malignant thyroid tumors were compared with benign nodules, TCR beta diversity was reportedly significantly higher in the malignant tumors. This held in both blood and tumor samples.

The receptor was derived from a female donor with papillary thyroid cancer or a benign thyroid nodule (not recorded which). Some clones in this sample may be carry-over from other donors' samples. The genes are TRBV4-1 and TRBJ2-1, with D unresolved. Sequences were obtained from blood. CDR3 protein: CASSQEQSYEQFF. The CDR3 nucleotides are TGCGCCAGCAGCCAAGAGCAATCATATGAGCAGTTCTTC.